These T cell receptor beta chains were read from a single sample in a study of blood T cell repertoires in COVID-19. Clones were sequenced by immunoSEQ multiplex PCR, and TCRdb holds only the in-frame ones, with some missing. The sample holds over 60,000 clones, roughly nine tenths seen once. Sequencing input: peripheral blood. Every receptor here comes from a man older than 75 with acute or convalescent COVID-19. Each CDR3 is given with its conserved first and last residue. The D gene is left open where the match is weak. Size values are once, few and many counts, or a class for expanded clones, and some rows have none.

CDR3: CASSQRDRANQPQHF; DNA: TGTGCCAGCAGTCAAAGAGACAGGGCGAATCAGCCCCAGCATTTT; V: TRBV2; D: TRBD1; size: few; J: TRBJ1-5
CDR3: CASSLDGPKLFF; DNA: TGCGCCAGCAGCTTGGATGGGCCCAAACTGTTTTTT; V: TRBV5-1; D: NA; size: NA; J: TRBJ1-4
CDR3: CASKTAAASSYEQYF; DNA: TGCGCCAGCAAGACGGCGGCGGCCAGCTCCTACGAGCAGTACTTC; V: TRBV5-1; D: NA; size: once; J: TRBJ2-7
CDR3: CASSRGGSGNTIYF; DNA: TGTGCCAGCAGCCGAGGGGGATCTGGAAACACCATATATTTT; V: TRBV7-9; D: NA; size: NA; J: TRBJ1-3
CDR3: CASSLGAGGLPTQETQYF; DNA: TGTGCCAGCAGCTTGGGGGCAGGGGGCCTCCCCACCCAAGAGACCCAGTACTTC; V: TRBV5-8; D: TRBD1; size: NA; J: TRBJ2-5
CDR3: CASSRLAGGVQETQYF; DNA: TGTGCCAGCAGTCGACTAGCGGGGGGCGTCCAAGAGACCCAGTACTTC; V: TRBV6-6; D: TRBD2; size: NA; J: TRBJ2-5
CDR3: CASSQGQGSGELFF; DNA: TGTGCCAGCAGCCAAGGACAGGGGTCCGGGGAGCTGTTTTTT; V: TRBV3-1/TRBV3-2; D: TRBD1; size: NA; J: TRBJ2-2
CDR3: CASSVGGGGTEAFF; DNA: TGTGCCAGCAGCGTCGGGGGAGGAGGCACTGAAGCTTTCTTT; V: TRBV7-9; D: NA; size: NA; J: TRBJ1-1
CDR3: CASSVSRHGEQYF; DNA: TGTGCCAGTAGTGTCTCCAGGCACGGCGAGCAGTACTTC; V: TRBV19; D: NA; size: NA; J: TRBJ2-7
CDR3: CASSLGQVLSGNTIYF; DNA: TGTGCCAGCAGCCTGGGGCAGGTCCTCTCTGGAAACACCATATATTTT; V: TRBV5-8; D: NA; size: few; J: TRBJ1-3
CDR3: CTSSQPGLAGGCSYEQYF; DNA: TGCACCAGCAGCCAACCGGGACTAGCGGGTGGATGTTCTTACGAGCAGTACTTC; V: TRBV1; D: NA; size: NA; J: TRBJ2-7
CDR3: CATVAGGSGDTQYF; DNA: TGTGCCACCGTAGCGGGAGGGAGCGGAGATACGCAGTATTTT; V: TRBV6-5; D: TRBD2; size: NA; J: TRBJ2-3
CDR3: CASSPRDINQPQHF; DNA: TGTGCCAGCAGCCCACGGGACATAAATCAGCCCCAGCATTTT; V: TRBV9; D: NA; size: NA; J: TRBJ1-5
CDR3: CAWRLSVEAFF; DNA: TGTGCCTGGAGGCTGTCGGTAGAAGCTTTCTTT; V: TRBV30; D: NA; size: NA; J: TRBJ1-1
CDR3: CASSVGVRETQYF; DNA: TGTGCCAGCAGTGTCGGGGTCCGAGAGACCCAGTACTTC; V: TRBV2; D: NA; size: NA; J: TRBJ2-5
CDR3: CASSFLGQASSGANVLTF; DNA: TGTGCCAGCAGTTTTCTGGGACAGGCGAGCTCTGGGGCCAACGTCCTGACTTTC; V: TRBV28; D: TRBD1; size: NA; J: TRBJ2-6
CDR3: CASSLEAGGREAFF; DNA: TGCGCCAGCAGCTTGGAGGCAGGGGGTAGGGAAGCTTTCTTT; V: TRBV5-1; D: TRBD1; size: NA; J: TRBJ1-1
CDR3: CASSLGSTYGYTF; DNA: TGTGCCAGCAGTTTAGGATCGACATATGGCTACACCTTC; V: TRBV12-3/TRBV12-4; D: NA; size: NA; J: TRBJ1-2
CDR3: CSVEIDGDYGYTF; DNA: TGCAGCGTCGAAATCGACGGAGACTATGGCTACACCTTC; V: TRBV29-1; D: NA; size: once; J: TRBJ1-2
CDR3: CASSVDGRGGETQYF; DNA: TGTGCCAGCAGCGTAGATGGAAGGGGTGGAGAGACCCAGTACTTC; V: TRBV9; D: NA; size: NA; J: TRBJ2-5
CDR3: CASSWGTGYAYSPLHF; DNA: TGCGCCAGCAGCTGGGGGACAGGGTACGCATATTCACCCCTCCACTTT; V: TRBV5-1; D: TRBD1; size: NA; J: TRBJ1-6
CDR3: CASSLKQGSYNSPLHF; DNA: TGTGCCAGCAGCTTAAAGCAGGGGAGCTATAATTCACCCCTCCACTTT; V: TRBV5-6; D: NA; size: NA; J: TRBJ1-6
CDR3: CAISESGGFSNQPQHF; DNA: TGTGCCATCAGTGAGTCGGGAGGATTTAGCAATCAGCCCCAGCATTTT; V: TRBV10-3; D: NA; size: once; J: TRBJ1-5
CDR3: CASSAGDGLKLFF; DNA: TGTGCCAGCAGTGCGGGAGACGGCTTGAAACTGTTTTTT; V: TRBV12-3/TRBV12-4; D: NA; size: NA; J: TRBJ1-4
CDR3: CASSLAPNGGSHEQYF; DNA: TGTGCCAGCAGCCTAGCTCCTAATGGAGGGAGTCACGAGCAGTACTTC; V: TRBV7-2; D: NA; size: NA; J: TRBJ2-7
CDR3: CASSWQGAAGNTIYF; DNA: TGTGCCAGCAGTTGGCAGGGGGCGGCTGGAAACACCATATATTTT; V: TRBV6-5; D: TRBD1; size: NA; J: TRBJ1-3
CDR3: CASSFQGGVAGELFF; DNA: TGTGCCAGCAGTTTTCAGGGCGGGGTGGCCGGGGAGCTGTTTTTT; V: TRBV27; D: NA; size: NA; J: TRBJ2-2
CDR3: CASALYRVQDQPQHF; DNA: TGTGCCAGCGCCTTGTACAGGGTTCAAGATCAGCCCCAGCATTTT; V: TRBV2; D: NA; size: NA; J: TRBJ1-5
CDR3: CASSNGQGNTEAFF; DNA: TGTGCCAGCAGTAATGGACAGGGGAACACTGAAGCTTTCTTT; V: TRBV6-5; D: TRBD1; size: NA; J: TRBJ1-1
CDR3: CASSGGLAGGDQYF; DNA: TGTGCCAGCAGCGGTGGACTAGCGGGAGGTGACCAGTACTTC; V: TRBV7-7; D: TRBD2; size: NA; J: TRBJ2-5
CDR3: CASSGNRKHNEQFF; DNA: TGTGCCAGCAGTGGGAACAGGAAACACAATGAGCAGTTCTTC; V: TRBV5-4; D: NA; size: once; J: TRBJ2-1
CDR3: CASSIGVEGKRGNQPQHF; DNA: TGTGCCAGTAGTATAGGTGTGGAGGGGAAAAGGGGCAATCAGCCCCAGCATTTT; V: TRBV19; D: NA; size: NA; J: TRBJ1-5
CDR3: CASSFSGNRRTDTQYF; DNA: TGTGCCAGCAGCTTCTCCGGGAACCGTCGGACAGATACGCAGTATTTT; V: TRBV7-9; D: NA; size: NA; J: TRBJ2-3
CDR3: CASSPSTGPEKLFF; DNA: TGTGCCAGCTCACCATCGACAGGGCCTGAAAAACTGTTTTTT; V: TRBV18; D: TRBD1; size: once; J: TRBJ1-4
CDR3: CATSVGSNADTQYF; DNA: TGTGCCACCAGTGTTGGCAGTAATGCAGATACGCAGTATTTT; V: TRBV24-1; D: NA; size: NA; J: TRBJ2-3
CDR3: CASSGPSGTGLNTGELFF; DNA: TGTGCCAGCAGTGGGCCTTCCGGGACAGGACTGAACACCGGGGAGCTGTTTTTT; V: TRBV2; D: TRBD1; size: NA; J: TRBJ2-2
CDR3: CASSEGPSYGYTF; DNA: TGTGCCAGCAGTGAAGGGCCAAGCTATGGCTACACCTTC; V: TRBV6-1; D: NA; size: NA; J: TRBJ1-2
CDR3: CASSVQQGEAEAFF; DNA: TGTGCCAGCAGCGTCCAACAGGGGGAGGCTGAAGCTTTCTTT; V: TRBV6-5; D: TRBD1; size: NA; J: TRBJ1-1
CDR3: CASSPRQGAGTGELFF; DNA: TGTGCCAGTAGTCCGCGACAGGGGGCTGGCACCGGGGAGCTGTTTTTT; V: TRBV19; D: TRBD1; size: NA; J: TRBJ2-2
CDR3: CASSVPTSGGPSSYNEQFF; DNA: TGTGCCAGTAGTGTACCGACTAGCGGGGGCCCCAGCTCCTACAATGAGCAGTTCTTC; V: TRBV19; D: TRBD2; size: few; J: TRBJ2-1
CDR3: CASRRQGGSNQPQHF; DNA: TGTGCCAGCAGACGACAGGGGGGAAGCAATCAGCCCCAGCATTTT; V: TRBV6-5; D: TRBD1; size: NA; J: TRBJ1-5
CDR3: CASSHTDFTDTQYF; DNA: TGTGCCAGCAGCCATACCGACTTCACAGATACGCAGTATTTT; V: TRBV9; D: NA; size: NA; J: TRBJ2-3
CDR3: CASSYGGTGGGEQYF; DNA: TGTGCCAGCAGCTACGGGGGGACAGGGGGGGGTGAGCAGTACTTC; V: TRBV5-5; D: TRBD1; size: once; J: TRBJ2-7
CDR3: CASSLRDSMNTEAFF; DNA: TGTGCCAGTAGTCTCCGGGACAGCATGAACACTGAAGCTTTCTTT; V: TRBV19; D: TRBD1; size: NA; J: TRBJ1-1
CDR3: CASSIGQQVNTEAFF; DNA: TGTGCCAGTAGTATTGGGCAGCAGGTCAACACTGAAGCTTTCTTT; V: TRBV19; D: NA; size: NA; J: TRBJ1-1
CDR3: CASSLALRGGSYNEQFF; DNA: TGTGCCAGCAGCTTAGCGCTAAGGGGAGGCTCCTACAATGAGCAGTTCTTC; V: TRBV7-2; D: NA; size: NA; J: TRBJ2-1
CDR3: CASSSRRGNTEAFF; DNA: TGTGCCAGCAGCTCCCGGCGGGGGAACACTGAAGCTTTCTTT; V: TRBV7-2; D: NA; size: NA; J: TRBJ1-1
CDR3: CASSKALCMGQGASCEQYF; DNA: TGTGCCAGCAGCAAAGCGCTTTGTATGGGACAGGGGGCTTCATGCGAGCAGTACTTC; V: TRBV21-1; D: NA; size: NA; J: TRBJ2-7
CDR3: CASSIFAGETGELFF; DNA: TGTGCCAGTAGTATTTTTGCAGGGGAAACCGGGGAGCTGTTTTTT; V: TRBV19; D: NA; size: NA; J: TRBJ2-2
CDR3: CAWSMGLAANEQFF; DNA: TGTGCCTGGAGTATGGGACTAGCGGCGAATGAGCAGTTCTTC; V: TRBV30; D: TRBD2; size: once; J: TRBJ2-1
CDR3: CASSETTEIAGGRNEQFF; DNA: TGCGCCAGCAGTGAGACCACGGAGATAGCGGGGGGAAGGAATGAGCAGTTCTTC; V: TRBV10-1; D: TRBD2; size: once; J: TRBJ2-1
CDR3: CASSTSGGPQPQHF; DNA: TGTGCCAGTAGTACTTCGGGGGGTCCCCAGCCCCAGCATTTT; V: TRBV19; D: NA; size: NA; J: TRBJ1-5
CDR3: CASSFSTTGETQYF; DNA: TGCGCCAGCAGCTTTAGTACTACGGGGGAGACCCAGTACTTC; V: TRBV5-1; D: NA; size: NA; J: TRBJ2-5
CDR3: CASSPPSGGLTDTQYF; DNA: TGTGCCAGCTCACCCCCTAGCGGGGGATTAACAGATACGCAGTATTTT; V: TRBV18; D: TRBD2; size: NA; J: TRBJ2-3